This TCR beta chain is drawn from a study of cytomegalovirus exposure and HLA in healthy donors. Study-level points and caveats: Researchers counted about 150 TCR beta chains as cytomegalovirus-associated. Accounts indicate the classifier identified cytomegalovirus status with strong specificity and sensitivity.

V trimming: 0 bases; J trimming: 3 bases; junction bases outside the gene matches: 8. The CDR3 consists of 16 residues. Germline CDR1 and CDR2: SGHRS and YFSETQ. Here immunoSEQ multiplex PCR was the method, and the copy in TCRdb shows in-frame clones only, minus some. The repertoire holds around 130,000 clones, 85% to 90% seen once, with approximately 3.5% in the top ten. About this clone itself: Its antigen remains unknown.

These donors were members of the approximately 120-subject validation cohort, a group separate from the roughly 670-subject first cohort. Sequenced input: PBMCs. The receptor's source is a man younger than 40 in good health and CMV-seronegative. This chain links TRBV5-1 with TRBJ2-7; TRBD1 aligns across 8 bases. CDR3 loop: CASSLGADRANYEQYF. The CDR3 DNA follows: TGCGCCAGCAGCTTGGGGGCGGACAGGGCGAACTACGAGCAGTACTTC.